This is a list of T cell receptor beta chains from one sample in a study of blood T cell repertoires in COVID-19. The data were produced by immunoSEQ multiplex PCR, yet TCRdb's version contains in-frame clones alone and is incomplete. The data show some 250,000 clones, more than 85% seen once. Sequenced material: peripheral blood. These TCRs come from an older woman with COVID-19, enrolled during active disease. The CDR3 runs from the conserved cysteine through the conserved F or W. The D gene is left open where the match is weak. Where a row states a size, it is once, few, many or the class of an expanded clone; other rows omit it.

size: NA
D: NA
J: TRBJ2-1
V: TRBV7-2
CDR3: CASSLGFESNEQFF
DNA: TGTGCCAGCAGCTTAGGTTTTGAGAGCAATGAGCAGTTCTTC

size: NA
D: NA
J: TRBJ2-4
V: TRBV9
CDR3: CASSFHARGGNIQYF
DNA: TGTGCCAGCAGCTTCCACGCTCGAGGTGGAAACATTCAGTACTTC

size: NA
D: NA
J: TRBJ2-3
V: TRBV5-4
CDR3: CASSLRGGDTQYF
DNA: TGTGCCAGCAGCTTGAGAGGGGGAGATACGCAGTATTTT

size: NA
D: NA
J: TRBJ1-1
V: TRBV3-1/TRBV3-2
CDR3: CASSQDSGGPNTEAFF
DNA: TGTGCCAGCAGCCAAGATTCGGGGGGCCCGAACACTGAAGCTTTCTTT

size: NA
D: NA
J: TRBJ2-5
V: TRBV6-1
CDR3: CASSAQTGMFGETQYF
DNA: TGTGCCAGCAGTGCACAAACAGGGATGTTTGGAGAGACCCAGTACTTC

size: NA
D: NA
J: TRBJ2-7
V: TRBV19
CDR3: CASSKIRGAYEQYF
DNA: TGTGCCAGTAGTAAAATTCGCGGGGCCTACGAGCAGTACTTC

size: NA
D: NA
J: TRBJ1-3
V: TRBV7-8
CDR3: CASSRQGSSGNTIYF
DNA: TGTGCCAGCAGCCGACAAGGGAGCTCTGGAAACACCATATATTTT

size: NA
D: NA
J: TRBJ1-2
V: TRBV7-2
CDR3: CASSLDNFQGLSPGYTF
DNA: TGTGCCAGCAGCTTAGATAATTTCCAGGGACTTAGCCCTGGCTACACCTTC

size: NA
D: TRBD1
J: TRBJ1-5
V: TRBV30
CDR3: CAWSVGTGPQPQHF
DNA: TGTGCCTGGAGTGTAGGGACAGGGCCTCAGCCCCAGCATTTT

size: NA
D: TRBD1
J: TRBJ1-1
V: TRBV5-1
CDR3: CASSFQDRGNTEAFF
DNA: TGCGCCAGCAGCTTTCAAGACAGGGGGAACACTGAAGCTTTCTTT

size: NA
D: NA
J: TRBJ2-5
V: TRBV28
CDR3: CASSLSRGQTQYF
DNA: TGTGCCAGCAGTTTGTCACGCGGGCAGACCCAGTACTTC

size: NA
D: NA
J: TRBJ1-6
V: TRBV10-1
CDR3: CASSYSGEKPGPASSYSPLHF
DNA: TGCGCCAGCAGTTACTCCGGGGAGAAACCCGGTCCCGCCAGCTCATATTCACCCCTCCACTTT

size: NA
D: NA
J: TRBJ1-1
V: TRBV6-2/TRBV6-3
CDR3: CASSRTVGTEAFF
DNA: TGTGCCAGCAGTCGGACAGTTGGTACTGAAGCTTTCTTT

size: once
D: TRBD1
J: TRBJ2-3
V: TRBV6-2/TRBV6-3
CDR3: CASSYSREGGVFYTQYF
DNA: TGTGCCAGCAGTTACTCGAGGGAAGGGGGCGTTTTTTATACGCAGTATTTT

size: once
D: TRBD1
J: TRBJ2-6
V: TRBV19
CDR3: CASSTRTGPAGGANVLTF
DNA: TGTGCCAGTAGTACCCGGACAGGGCCTGCTGGTGGGGCCAACGTCCTGACTTTC

size: NA
D: NA
J: TRBJ1-6
V: TRBV3-1/TRBV3-2
CDR3: CASSPPGYNSPLHF
DNA: TGTGCCAGCAGCCCCCCGGGATATAATTCACCCCTCCACTTT

size: NA
D: TRBD1
J: TRBJ1-5
V: TRBV6-2/TRBV6-3
CDR3: CASSSWDSRNQPQHF
DNA: TGTGCCAGCAGTTCATGGGACAGCCGCAATCAGCCCCAGCATTTT

size: NA
D: TRBD1
J: TRBJ1-5
V: TRBV7-2
CDR3: CASSLVGSQGAGQPQHF
DNA: TGTGCCAGCAGCTTAGTTGGGTCCCAGGGGGCTGGTCAGCCCCAGCATTTT

size: NA
D: NA
J: TRBJ1-1
V: TRBV6-5
CDR3: CASSLGGRVTTEAFF
DNA: TGTGCCAGCAGTCTGGGGGGGCGGGTGACCACTGAAGCTTTCTTT

size: NA
D: TRBD2
J: TRBJ2-4
V: TRBV29-1
CDR3: CSVSTSGRLAKNIQYF
DNA: TGCAGCGTGTCGACTAGCGGGAGGCTAGCCAAAAACATTCAGTACTTC

size: NA
D: NA
J: TRBJ1-1
V: TRBV30
CDR3: CAASLQANTEAFF
DNA: TGTGCCGCCAGTCTCCAGGCGAACACTGAAGCTTTCTTT

size: few
D: NA
J: TRBJ1-6
V: TRBV30
CDR3: CASKQGEAHNSPLHF
DNA: TGTGCCTCTAAACAGGGAGAAGCACATAATTCACCCCTCCACTTT

size: NA
D: NA
J: TRBJ1-1
V: TRBV6-4
CDR3: CASSAGLERTEAFF
DNA: TGTGCCAGCAGTGCCGGGTTAGAGAGGACTGAAGCTTTCTTT

size: NA
D: NA
J: TRBJ1-5
V: TRBV7-9
CDR3: CASSSDTHNQPQHF
DNA: TGTGCCAGCAGCTCAGACACCCATAATCAGCCCCAGCATTTT

size: NA
D: TRBD2
J: TRBJ2-2
V: TRBV5-1
CDR3: CASSLVKGSGSLGTGELFF
DNA: TGCGCCAGCAGCTTGGTTAAGGGTAGCGGGAGCCTTGGCACCGGGGAGCTGTTTTTT

size: NA
D: TRBD2
J: TRBJ2-7
V: TRBV3-1/TRBV3-2
CDR3: CASSLLAGHHLEQYF
DNA: TGTGCCAGCAGCCTACTAGCGGGCCATCACCTCGAGCAGTACTTC

size: NA
D: NA
J: TRBJ1-2
V: TRBV5-4
CDR3: CASSLGDWDYGYTF
DNA: TGTGCCAGCAGCTTGGGGGACTGGGACTATGGCTACACCTTC

size: NA
D: TRBD1
J: TRBJ1-5
V: TRBV6-2/TRBV6-3
CDR3: CASSYPSGTGKGNQPQHF
DNA: TGTGCCAGCAGTTACCCATCCGGGACAGGGAAAGGCAATCAGCCCCAGCATTTT

size: NA
D: TRBD1
J: TRBJ1-6
V: TRBV9
CDR3: CASSVPRPPGGGANIPLHF
DNA: TGTGCCAGCAGCGTACCCCGCCCCCCAGGGGGCGGTGCGAATATTCCCCTCCACTTT

size: NA
D: NA
J: TRBJ2-7
V: TRBV5-1
CDR3: CASSLSGDYEQYF
DNA: TGCGCCAGCAGCTTATCAGGGGACTACGAGCAGTACTTC

size: NA
D: NA
J: TRBJ2-7
V: TRBV27
CDR3: CASSFFGGQTYEQYF
DNA: TGTGCCAGCAGTTTCTTCGGGGGGCAAACCTACGAGCAGTACTTC